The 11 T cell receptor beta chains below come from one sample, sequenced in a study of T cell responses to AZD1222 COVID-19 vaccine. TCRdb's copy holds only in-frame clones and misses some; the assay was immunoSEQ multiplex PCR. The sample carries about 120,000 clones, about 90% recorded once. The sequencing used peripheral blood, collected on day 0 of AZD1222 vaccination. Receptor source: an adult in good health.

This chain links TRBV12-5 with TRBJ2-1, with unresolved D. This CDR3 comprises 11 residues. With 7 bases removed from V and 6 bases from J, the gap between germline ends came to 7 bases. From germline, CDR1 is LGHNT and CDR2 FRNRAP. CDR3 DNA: TGTGCTAGTGCGCGGTCCAATGAGCAGTTCTTC. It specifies CASARSNEQFF.

DNA of the CDR3: TGTGCCAGCAGCGGGGTCTGGGGAACCTACGAGCAGTACTTC. Residues: CASSGVWGTYEQYF. The chain uses TRBV11-2 and TRBJ2-7; D call uncertain. This CDR3 has 14 residues. Looked up from germline, CDR1 is SGHAT and CDR2 is FQNNGV. Deletions cut 5 bases from V and 2 bases from J, with 13 bases between. Full variable domain (rest looked up from reference TRBV11-2 and TRBJ2-7): EAGVAQSPRYKIIEKRQSVAFWCNPISGHATLYWYQQILGQGPKLLIQFQNNGVVDDSQLPKDRFSAERLKGVDSTLKIQPAKLEDSAVYLCASSGVWGTYEQYFGPGTRLTVT.

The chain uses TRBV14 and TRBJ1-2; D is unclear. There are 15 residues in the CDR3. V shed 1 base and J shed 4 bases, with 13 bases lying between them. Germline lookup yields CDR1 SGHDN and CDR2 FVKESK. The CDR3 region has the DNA TGTGCCAGCAGCCAAGGCAGACTGGACGGCTATGGCTACACCTTC. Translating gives CASSQGRLDGYGYTF. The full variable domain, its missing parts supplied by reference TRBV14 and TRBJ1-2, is EAGVTQFPSHSVIEKGQTVTLRCDPISGHDNLYWYRRVMGKEIKFLLHFVKESKQDESGMPNNRFLAERTGGTYSTLKVQPAELEDSGVYFCASSQGRLDGYGYTFGSGTRLTVV.

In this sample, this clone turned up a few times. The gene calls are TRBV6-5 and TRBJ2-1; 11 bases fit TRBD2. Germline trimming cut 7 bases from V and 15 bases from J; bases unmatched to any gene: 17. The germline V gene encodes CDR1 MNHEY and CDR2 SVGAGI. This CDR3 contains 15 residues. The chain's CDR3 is CASNLGASGGSRRFF. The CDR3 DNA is TGTGCCAGCAATCTCGGGGCTAGCGGGGGGTCCAGGAGGTTCTTC.

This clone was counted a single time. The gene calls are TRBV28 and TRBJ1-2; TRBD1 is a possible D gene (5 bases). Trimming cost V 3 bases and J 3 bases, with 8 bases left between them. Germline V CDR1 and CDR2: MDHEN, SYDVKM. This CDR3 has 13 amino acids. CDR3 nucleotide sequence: TGTGCCAGCAGTTTGGTGGGGCACTATGGCTACACCTTC. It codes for CASSLVGHYGYTF.

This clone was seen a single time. The CDR3 is CASSLVAGANTGELFF. The CDR3, as DNA: TGCGCCAGCAGCTTGGTGGCGGGCGCGAACACCGGGGAGCTGTTTTTT. The chain combines TRBV5-1 with TRBJ2-2; TRBD2 might be the D (5 bases). Germline values: CDR1 SGHRS, CDR2 YFSETQ. Trimming took 0 bases from V and 0 from J, leaving 9 bases between them. The CDR3 totals 16 residues.

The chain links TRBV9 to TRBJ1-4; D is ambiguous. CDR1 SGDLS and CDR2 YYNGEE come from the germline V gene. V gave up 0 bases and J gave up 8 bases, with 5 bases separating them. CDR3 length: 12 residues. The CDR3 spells CASSVAGEKLFF. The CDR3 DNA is TGTGCCAGCAGCGTAGCTGGGGAAAAACTGTTTTTT.

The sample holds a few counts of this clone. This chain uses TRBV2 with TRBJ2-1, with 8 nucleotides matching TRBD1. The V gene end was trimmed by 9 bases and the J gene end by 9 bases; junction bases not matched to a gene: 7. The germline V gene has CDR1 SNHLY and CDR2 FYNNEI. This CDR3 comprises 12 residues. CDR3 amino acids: CARNSGTGEQFF. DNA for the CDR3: TGTGCCAGGAATTCAGGGACAGGTGAGCAGTTCTTC.

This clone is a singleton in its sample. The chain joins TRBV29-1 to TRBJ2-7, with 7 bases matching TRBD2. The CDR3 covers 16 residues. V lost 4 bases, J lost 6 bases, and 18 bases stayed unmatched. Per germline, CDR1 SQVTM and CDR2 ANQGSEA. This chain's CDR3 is CSVVAGRPGLLFEQYF. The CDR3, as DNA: TGCAGCGTTGTTGCCGGGAGGCCGGGATTATTGTTCGAGCAGTACTTC.

The CDR3 bases are TGTGCCAGCAGCGCTCGGGGGATCTACAATGAGCAGTTCTTC. It yields the protein CASSARGIYNEQFF. The chain has TRBV11-3 and TRBJ2-1, with a possible D match to TRBD2 (6 bases). V was trimmed by 5 bases and J by 3 bases, leaving 11 bases between them. Germline V gives CDR1 SGHNT, CDR2 YENEEA. CDR3 length: 14 amino acids.

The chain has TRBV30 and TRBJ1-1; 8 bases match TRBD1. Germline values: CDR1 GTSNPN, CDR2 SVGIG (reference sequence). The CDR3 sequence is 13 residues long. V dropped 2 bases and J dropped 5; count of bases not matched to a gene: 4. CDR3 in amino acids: CAWSRTGRTEAFF. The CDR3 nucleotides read TGTGCCTGGAGTAGGACAGGGAGGACTGAAGCTTTCTTT.